A selection of T cell receptor beta chains follows, all from one sample in a study of memory CD4+ T cells and cytomegalovirus serostatus. Profiled with immunoSEQ multiplex PCR; TCRdb holds only in-frame clones, not every one. There are about 46,000 clones in the sample; under 80% occur only once, and about 0.6% lies in the top ten. Sequenced: memory CD4+ T cells from blood. Receptors originate from an adult in good health and CMV-seronegative. CDR3s include the opening cysteine and the closing phenylalanine or tryptophan. The order of the fields is clone size, D gene, J gene, V gene, CDR3 protein, CDR3 DNA. D genes are given only for firm matches. The listing skips clone size in some rows; elsewhere it reads once, few, many or a size class.

>.|TRBD2|TRBJ2-3|TRBV10-3
CAISESWTSGGDTDTQYF
TGTGCCATCAGTGAGAGCTGGACTAGCGGGGGGGACACAGATACGCAGTATTTT
>.|.|TRBJ1-2|TRBV10-3
CAISAPPNNYGYTF
TGTGCCATCAGTGCCCCCCCGAACAACTATGGCTACACCTTC
>once|.|TRBJ2-5|TRBV27
CASSPGLGRKTQYF
TGTGCCAGCAGTCCCGGACTGGGGCGTAAGACCCAGTACTTC
>.|TRBD1|TRBJ2-7|TRBV6-6
CASSRGQGPTYEQYF
TGTGCCAGCAGTAGGGGACAGGGACCTACCTACGAGCAGTACTTC
>.|.|TRBJ1-4|TRBV4-3
CASSQSHTTNEKLFF
TGCGCCAGCAGCCAGTCACACACAACTAATGAAAAACTGTTTTTT
>.|TRBD2|TRBJ2-7|TRBV4-1
CASSQGREAGMHEQYF
TGCGCCAGCAGCCAAGGGCGGGAGGCGGGGATGCACGAGCAGTACTTC
>few|TRBD1|TRBJ1-6|TRBV23-1
CASSRDRVGNSPLHF
TGCGCCAGCAGTCGCGACAGGGTCGGAAATTCACCCCTCCACTTT
>once|.|TRBJ2-3|TRBV4-2
CASSQDWTVPTDTQYF
TGTGCCAGCAGCCAAGATTGGACCGTACCTACAGATACGCAGTATTTT
>.|.|TRBJ1-1|TRBV7-2
CASSYRTGNTEAFF
TGTGCCAGCAGCTACCGGACGGGAAACACTGAAGCTTTCTTT
>.|.|TRBJ1-2|TRBV6-6
CASSNPGNYGYTF
TGTGCCAGCAGTAATCCAGGGAACTATGGCTACACCTTC
>once|.|TRBJ1-6|TRBV4-2
CASSQDRRGMGSPLHF
TGTGCCAGCAGCCAAGATCGTAGAGGTATGGGATCACCCCTCCACTTT
>once|.|TRBJ2-2|TRBV5-5
CASSPNGIWGVSGELFF
TGTGCCAGCAGCCCAAATGGGATCTGGGGTGTTTCCGGGGAGCTGTTTTTT
>.|.|TRBJ2-3|TRBV5-1
CASSTARAGYTDTQYF
TGCGCCAGCAGCACCGCTCGGGCGGGGTACACAGATACGCAGTATTTT
>.|.|TRBJ1-2|TRBV4-1
CASSQDMLGRLGYGYTF
TGCGCCAGCAGCCAAGACATGCTCGGGAGATTAGGCTATGGCTACACCTTC
>.|TRBD2|TRBJ2-7|TRBV5-1
CASSLGLAGGLASYEQYF
TGCGCCAGCAGCTTGGGACTAGCGGGGGGGCTTGCTTCCTACGAGCAGTACTTC
>.|.|TRBJ2-3|TRBV5-5
CASSWRMGAGSTDTQYF
TGTGCCAGCAGTTGGCGTATGGGGGCGGGAAGCACAGATACGCAGTATTTT
>.|.|TRBJ1-5|TRBV18
CASSPDSSNQPQHF
TGTGCCAGCTCACCGGACAGTAGCAATCAGCCCCAGCATTTT
>.|.|TRBJ1-2|TRBV2
CASSEAYRDSLYGYTF
TGTGCCAGCAGTGAAGCCTACAGGGATTCTCTTTATGGCTACACCTTC
>.|TRBD2|TRBJ2-7|TRBV6-5
CASSFSTGTTYEQYF
TGTGCCAGCAGTTTCTCTACCGGGACTACCTACGAGCAGTACTTC
>once|TRBD2|TRBJ2-3|TRBV7-8
CASSPRLASTDTQYF
TGTGCCAGCAGCCCTCGACTAGCGTCGACAGATACGCAGTATTTT
>medium-sized|.|TRBJ1-3|TRBV18
CASSPGQSSGNTIYF
TGTGCCAGCTCACCCGGACAGAGCTCTGGAAACACCATATATTTT
>.|TRBD1|TRBJ1-5|TRBV4-2
CASSQETGTDQPQHF
TGTGCCAGCAGCCAAGAGACAGGGACCGATCAGCCCCAGCATTTT
>.|TRBD2|TRBJ2-7|TRBV7-2
CASSPLAGSYEQYF
TGTGCCAGCAGCCCCCTAGCGGGGTCCTACGAGCAGTACTTC
>.|TRBD1|TRBJ2-7|TRBV5-1
CASSATGDSYEQYF
TGCGCCAGCAGCGCGACAGGGGACTCCTACGAGCAGTACTTC
>.|TRBD1|TRBJ1-1|TRBV6-6
CASNEGQLNTEAFF
TGTGCCAGCAACGAGGGACAGCTGAACACTGAAGCTTTCTTT
>.|.|TRBJ2-5|TRBV29-1
CSVAAAQETQYF
TGCAGCGTTGCAGCGGCCCAAGAGACCCAGTACTTC
>.|TRBD1|TRBJ2-7|TRBV4-2
CASSQARTGGYEQYF
TGTGCCAGCAGCCAAGCTCGGACAGGGGGCTACGAGCAGTACTTC
>once|.|TRBJ1-1|TRBV7-9
CASSLGSYSEAFF
TGTGCCAGCAGCTTGGGGTCCTATTCTGAAGCTTTCTTT
>.|TRBD2|TRBJ2-7|TRBV6-1
CASSERASGTGQYF
TGTGCCAGCAGTGAAAGGGCTAGCGGAACCGGGCAGTACTTC
>.|.|TRBJ2-1|TRBV20-1
CSASRSNEQFF
TGCAGTGCGAGCCGATCTAATGAGCAGTTCTTC
>once|.|TRBJ1-5|TRBV7-2
CASSLVPGGPGNQPQHF
TGTGCCAGCAGCTTAGTCCCTGGGGGGCCAGGCAATCAGCCCCAGCATTTT
>.|.|TRBJ2-7|TRBV28
CASSLAQTYEQYF
TGTGCCAGCAGTTTGGCACAGACCTACGAGCAGTACTTC
>.|TRBD2|TRBJ2-7|TRBV7-9
CASSLEGGGVYEQYF
TGTGCCAGCAGCTTAGAAGGCGGGGGAGTCTACGAGCAGTACTTC
>.|TRBD2|TRBJ2-1|TRBV13
CASSFAGTSGGARQFF
TGTGCCAGCAGCTTCGCCGGGACTAGCGGGGGGGCTAGGCAGTTCTTC
>.|TRBD2|TRBJ2-1|TRBV7-9
CASSLAGGPYNEQFF
TGTGCCAGCAGCCTAGCGGGGGGGCCTTACAATGAGCAGTTCTTC